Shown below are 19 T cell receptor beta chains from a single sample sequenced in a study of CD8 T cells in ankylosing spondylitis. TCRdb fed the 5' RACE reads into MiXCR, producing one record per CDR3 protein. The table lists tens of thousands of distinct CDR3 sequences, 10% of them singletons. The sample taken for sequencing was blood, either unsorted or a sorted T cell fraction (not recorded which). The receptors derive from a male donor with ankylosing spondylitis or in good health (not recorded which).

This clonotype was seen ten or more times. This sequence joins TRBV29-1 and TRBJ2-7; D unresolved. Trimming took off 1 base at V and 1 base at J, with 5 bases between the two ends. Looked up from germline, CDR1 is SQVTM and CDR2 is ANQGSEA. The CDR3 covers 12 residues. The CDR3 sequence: CSVEVRSYEQYF. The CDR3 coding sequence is TGCAGCGTTGAAGTCCGGTCCTACGAGCAGTACTTC.

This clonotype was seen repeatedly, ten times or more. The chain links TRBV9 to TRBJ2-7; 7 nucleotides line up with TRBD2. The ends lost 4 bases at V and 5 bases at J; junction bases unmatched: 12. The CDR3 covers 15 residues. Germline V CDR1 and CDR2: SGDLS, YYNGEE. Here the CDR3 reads CASSPWLGGGNEQYF. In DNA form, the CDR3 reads TGTGCCAGCAGCCCATGGCTTGGGGGAGGGAACGAGCAGTACTTC.

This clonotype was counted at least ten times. The CDR3 here is CASSFNAGEKLFF. CDR3 in DNA: TGTGCCAGCAGTTTTAATGCGGGAGAAAAACTGTTTTTT. The chain couples TRBV12-3 or TRBV12-4 to TRBJ1-4; D gene uncertain. With 3 bases removed from V and 8 bases from J, the gap between germline ends came to 10 bases. This CDR3 has 13 amino acids.

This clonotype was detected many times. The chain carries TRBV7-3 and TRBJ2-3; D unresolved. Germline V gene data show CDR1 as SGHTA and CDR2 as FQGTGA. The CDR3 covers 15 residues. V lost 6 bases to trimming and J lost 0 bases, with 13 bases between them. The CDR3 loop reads CASSPRLGSTDTQYF. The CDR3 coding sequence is TGTGCCAGCAGTCCCCGTCTAGGAAGCACAGATACGCAGTATTTT.

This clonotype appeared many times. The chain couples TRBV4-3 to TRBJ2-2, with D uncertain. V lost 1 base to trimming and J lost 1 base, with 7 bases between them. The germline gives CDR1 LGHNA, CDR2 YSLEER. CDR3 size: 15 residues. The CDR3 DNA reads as TGCGCCAGCAGCCAAGGGACGGTGAACACCGGGGAGCTGTTTTTT. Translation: CASSQGTVNTGELFF.

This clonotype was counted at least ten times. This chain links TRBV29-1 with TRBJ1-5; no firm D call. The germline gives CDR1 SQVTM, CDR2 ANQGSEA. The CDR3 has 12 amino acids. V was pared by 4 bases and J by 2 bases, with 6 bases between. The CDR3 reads CSVGEGNQPQHF. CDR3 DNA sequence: TGCAGCGTTGGGGAGGGCAATCAGCCCCAGCATTTT.

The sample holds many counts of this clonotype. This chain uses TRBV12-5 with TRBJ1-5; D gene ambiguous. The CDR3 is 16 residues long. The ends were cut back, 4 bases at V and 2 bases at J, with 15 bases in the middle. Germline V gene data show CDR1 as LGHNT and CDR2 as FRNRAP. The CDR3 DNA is TGTGCTAGTGGTTCCGGCGCCACACGGGGCAATCAGCCCCAGCATTTT. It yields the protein CASGSGATRGNQPQHF.

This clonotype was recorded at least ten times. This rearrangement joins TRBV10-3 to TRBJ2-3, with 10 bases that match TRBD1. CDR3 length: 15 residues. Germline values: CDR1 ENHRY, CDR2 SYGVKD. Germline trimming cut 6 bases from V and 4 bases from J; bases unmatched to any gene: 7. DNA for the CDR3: TGTGCCATCAGCCGCGACAGGGGGCGAGCAGATACGCAGTATTTT. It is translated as CAISRDRGRADTQYF.

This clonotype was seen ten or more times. CDR3 sequence reads: CSVETGLAPYEQYF. CDR3 nucleotides: TGCAGCGTTGAAACGGGACTAGCGCCATACGAGCAGTACTTC. This chain uses TRBV29-1 with TRBJ2-7; 10 positions agree with TRBD2. With V trimmed by 2 bases and J by 4 bases, 5 bases remained unmatched. This CDR3 region has 14 residues. Germline CDR1 and CDR2: SQVTM and ANQGSEA.

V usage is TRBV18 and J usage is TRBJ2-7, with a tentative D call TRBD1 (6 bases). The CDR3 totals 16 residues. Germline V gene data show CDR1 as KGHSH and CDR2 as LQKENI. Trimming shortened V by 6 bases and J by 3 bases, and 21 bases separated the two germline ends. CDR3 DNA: TGTGCCAGCTCTCCTGCCCTCAGGGGTAAGGGCTACGAGCAGTACTTC. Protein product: CASSPALRGKGYEQYF.

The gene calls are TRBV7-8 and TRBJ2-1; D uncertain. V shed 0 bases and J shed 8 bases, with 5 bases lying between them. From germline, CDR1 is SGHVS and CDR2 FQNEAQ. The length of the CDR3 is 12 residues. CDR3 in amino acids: CASSLAVDEQFF. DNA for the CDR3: TGTGCCAGCAGCTTAGCGGTCGATGAGCAGTTCTTC.

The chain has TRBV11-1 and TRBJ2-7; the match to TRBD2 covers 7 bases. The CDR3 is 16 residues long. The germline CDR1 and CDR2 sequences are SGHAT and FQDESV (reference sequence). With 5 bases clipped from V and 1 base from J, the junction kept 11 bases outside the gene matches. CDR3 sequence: CASSRSPLAESYEQYF. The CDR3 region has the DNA TGTGCCAGCAGCCGCAGCCCCCTAGCGGAGTCCTACGAGCAGTACTTC. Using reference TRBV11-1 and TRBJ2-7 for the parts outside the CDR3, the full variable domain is EAEVAQSPRYKITEKSQAVAFWCDPISGHATLYWYRQILGQGPELLVQFQDESVVDDSQLPKDRFSAERLKGVDSTLKIQPAELGDSAMYLCASSRSPLAESYEQYFGPGTRLTVT.

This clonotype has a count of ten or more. This CDR3 is CASSSDRNTEAFF. The CDR3 DNA is TGTGCCAGCAGCTCTGACAGGAACACTGAAGCTTTCTTT. The chain couples TRBV11-2 to TRBJ1-1; D is possibly TRBD1 (5 bases). Trimming left V 4 bases short and J 1 base short, with 7 bases between. Germline values: CDR1 SGHAT, CDR2 FQNNGV. This CDR3 comprises 13 residues.

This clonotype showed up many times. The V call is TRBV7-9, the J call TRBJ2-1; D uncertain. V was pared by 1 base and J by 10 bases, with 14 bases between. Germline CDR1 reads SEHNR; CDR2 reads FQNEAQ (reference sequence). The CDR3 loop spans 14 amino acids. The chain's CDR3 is CASSLESRIGEQFF. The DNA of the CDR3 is TGTGCCAGCAGCTTAGAGAGCAGGATTGGGGAGCAGTTCTTC.

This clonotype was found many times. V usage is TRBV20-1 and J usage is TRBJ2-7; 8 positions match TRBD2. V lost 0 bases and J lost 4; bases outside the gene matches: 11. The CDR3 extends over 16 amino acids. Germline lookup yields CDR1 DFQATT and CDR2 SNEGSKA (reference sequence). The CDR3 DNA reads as TGCAGTGCTAGAGAGTATTTGGCGGGAGGCAGGTACGAGCAGTACTTC. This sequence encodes CSAREYLAGGRYEQYF.

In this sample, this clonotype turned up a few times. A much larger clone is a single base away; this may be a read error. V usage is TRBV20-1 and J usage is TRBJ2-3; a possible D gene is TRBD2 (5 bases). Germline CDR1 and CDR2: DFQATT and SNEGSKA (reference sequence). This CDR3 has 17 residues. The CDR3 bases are TGCTGTGCTAGAGACCCTCTGGGAGCGGCCCTCACAGATACGCAGTATTTT. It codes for CCARDPLGAALTDTQYF.

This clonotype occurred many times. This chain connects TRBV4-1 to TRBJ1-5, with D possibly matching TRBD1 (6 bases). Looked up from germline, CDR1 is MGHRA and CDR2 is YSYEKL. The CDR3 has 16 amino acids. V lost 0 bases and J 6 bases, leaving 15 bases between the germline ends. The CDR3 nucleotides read TGCGCCAGCAGCCAAGATCAAACCAGGGGACCTCAGCCCCAGCATTTT. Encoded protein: CASSQDQTRGPQPQHF.

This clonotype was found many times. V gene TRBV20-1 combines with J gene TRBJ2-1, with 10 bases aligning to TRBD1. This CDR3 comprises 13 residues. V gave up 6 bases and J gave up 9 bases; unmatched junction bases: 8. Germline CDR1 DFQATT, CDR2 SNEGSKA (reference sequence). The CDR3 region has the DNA TGCAGTGCCGGACAGGGGGGCATCGGTGAGCAGTTCTTC. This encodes CSAGQGGIGEQFF.

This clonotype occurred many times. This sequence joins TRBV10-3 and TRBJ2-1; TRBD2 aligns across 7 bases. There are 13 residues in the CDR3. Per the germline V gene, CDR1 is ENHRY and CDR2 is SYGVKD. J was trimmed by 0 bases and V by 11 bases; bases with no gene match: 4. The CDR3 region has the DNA TGTGCCTCCCGGGGGGACTCCTACAATGAGCAGTTCTTC. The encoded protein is CASRGDSYNEQFF.